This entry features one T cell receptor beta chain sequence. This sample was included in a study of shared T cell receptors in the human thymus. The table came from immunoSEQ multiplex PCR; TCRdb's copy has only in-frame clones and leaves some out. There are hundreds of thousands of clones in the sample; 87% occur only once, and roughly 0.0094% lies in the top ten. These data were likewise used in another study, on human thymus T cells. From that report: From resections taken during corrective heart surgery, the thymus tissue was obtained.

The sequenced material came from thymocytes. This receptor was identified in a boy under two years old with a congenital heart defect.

CDR3: CASSCNTF. The CDR3 bases are TGTGCCAGCAGTTGTAACACCTTC. V and J are TRBV28 and TRBJ1-2; D is ambiguous. Germline V gene data show CDR1 as MDHEN and CDR2 as SYDVKM. V was shortened by 4 bases and J by 12 bases, with 3 bases between the two germline ends. The CDR3 totals 8 residues.